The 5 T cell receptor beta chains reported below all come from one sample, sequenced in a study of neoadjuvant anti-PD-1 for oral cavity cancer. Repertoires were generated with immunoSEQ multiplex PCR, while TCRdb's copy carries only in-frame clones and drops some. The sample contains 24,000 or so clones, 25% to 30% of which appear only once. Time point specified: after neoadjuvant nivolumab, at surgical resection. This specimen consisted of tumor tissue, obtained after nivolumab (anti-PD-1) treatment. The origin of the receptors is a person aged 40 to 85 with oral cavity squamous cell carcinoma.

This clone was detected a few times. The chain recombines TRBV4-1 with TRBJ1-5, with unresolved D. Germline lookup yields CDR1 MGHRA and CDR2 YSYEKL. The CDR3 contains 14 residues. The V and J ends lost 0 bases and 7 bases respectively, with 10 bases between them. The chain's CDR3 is CASSQDLRRQPQHF. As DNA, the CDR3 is TGCGCCAGCAGCCAAGATCTGAGGAGGCAGCCCCAGCATTTT.

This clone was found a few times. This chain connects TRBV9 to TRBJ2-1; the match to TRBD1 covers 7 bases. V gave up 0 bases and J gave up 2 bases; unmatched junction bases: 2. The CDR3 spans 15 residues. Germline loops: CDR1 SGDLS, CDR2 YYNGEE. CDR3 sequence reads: CASSVGQGAYNEQFF. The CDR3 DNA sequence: TGTGCCAGCAGCGTAGGACAGGGAGCCTACAATGAGCAGTTCTTC.

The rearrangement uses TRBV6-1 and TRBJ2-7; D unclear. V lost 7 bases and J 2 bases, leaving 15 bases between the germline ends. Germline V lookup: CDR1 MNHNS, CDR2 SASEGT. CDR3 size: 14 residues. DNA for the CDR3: TGTGCCAGCATCCTAACGAGGAGCGCCTACGAGCAGTACTTC. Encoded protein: CASILTRSAYEQYF.

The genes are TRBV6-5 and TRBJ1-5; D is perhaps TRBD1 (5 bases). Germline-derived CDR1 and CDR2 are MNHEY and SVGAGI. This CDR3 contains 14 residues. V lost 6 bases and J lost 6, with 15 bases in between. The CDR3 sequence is CASRAGRSGQPQHF. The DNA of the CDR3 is TGTGCCAGCAGGGCAGGGAGGTCGGGTCAGCCCCAGCATTTT.

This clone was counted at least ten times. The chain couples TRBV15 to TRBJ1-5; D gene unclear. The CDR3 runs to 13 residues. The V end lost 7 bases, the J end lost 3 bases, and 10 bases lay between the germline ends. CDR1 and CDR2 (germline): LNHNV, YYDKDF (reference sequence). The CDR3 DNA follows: TGTGCCACCAACCGGGATTTCAATCAGCCCCAGCATTTT. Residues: CATNRDFNQPQHF.